The present TCR beta chain was sequenced within a study of identical twins. A remark on this clonotype: Its antigen is unidentified.

Points from the study as a whole: Out-of-frame beta chain sequences displayed weaker excess sharing between twins. Abundant cord blood beta clonotypes carried fewer insertions; memory repertoires showed none.

Healthy Caucasians were all of the donors. Germline CDR1 and CDR2: MGHRA and YSYEKL. The CDR3 has 17 amino acids. The J segment lost 1 base and the V segment lost 2 bases, leaving 10 bases of the junction unmatched. TCRdb re-derived calls from the 5' RACE reads in MiXCR, one entry per CDR3 protein. The sample shows nearly 900,000 distinct CDR3 sequences, 9% to 15% of them seen only once. These sequences were also reported in another study, on yellow fever vaccine responses in identical twins.

V usage is TRBV4-1 and J usage is TRBJ2-5; TRBD2 aligns across 7 bases. This clonotype was obtained from a woman aged 18-29 years in good health. The sample was PBMCs. The CDR3 DNA sequence: TGCGCCAGCAGCCAATCGCCGTTTAGCGGGCCCCAAGAGACCCAGTACTTC. Residues: CASSQSPFSGPQETQYF.